This T cell receptor (beta chain) comes out of a study of blood T cell repertoires in COVID-19. About the research overall: COVID-19 samples from acute and convalescent phases originated in the United States, Italy and Spain. Sources were T cells, B-cell-depleted T cells, or PBMCs; the material itself was cDNA or gDNA.

The CDR3 totals 15 residues. Germline assignment: CDR1 MGHRA and CDR2 YSYEKL. V lost 0 bases to trimming and J lost 1 base, with 9 bases between them. This clone was seen a few times. Under the authors' procedure: Estimates of nucleated cell counts were drawn from the amplification of reference gene primers. Sequencing used immunoSEQ multiplex PCR; TCRdb keeps in-frame clones, though not all of them. V and J calls and clone size come straight from that table; D and trimming were deduced from the DNA. The profile shows 100,000 to 120,000 clones, approximately 80% of them singletons. The sequencing input was peripheral blood. The chain joins TRBV4-1 to TRBJ1-1, with D hard to call. This receptor was obtained from a woman aged 60 to 75 with acute or convalescent COVID-19. The CDR3 sequence is CASSQDGRGNTEAFF. CDR3 in DNA: TGCGCCAGCAGCCAAGATGGACGGGGGAACACTGAAGCTTTCTTT.